This T cell receptor beta chain was recorded in a study of T cell responses to AZD1222 COVID-19 vaccine. General observations from the study: Dominant CD4 TCR responses targeted spike regions 160-218 and 743-854. A reported finding is that nearly half of spike-specific TCRs target unmutated variant regions. It should be noted that donors were predominantly white British and more often female, and clonal diversity was possibly underestimated.

A note on this clone: Its antigen is as yet unknown.

This CDR3 region has 17 residues. Germline values: CDR1 SGHDT, CDR2 YYEEEE. V lost 0 bases and J lost 5; bases outside the gene matches: 5. Libraries were prepared by immunoSEQ multiplex PCR; TCRdb keeps only in-frame clonotypes and omits some of them. The sample holds over 120,000 clones, roughly 89% seen once. The sample in question was peripheral blood, obtained on day 0 of AZD1222 vaccination. The gene calls are TRBV5-6 and TRBJ2-2; 12 bases align to TRBD1. This clonotype was sampled from an adult in good health. In nucleotides, the CDR3 is TGTGCCAGCAGCTTGGCTTGGGACAGGGGGCCTACCGGGGAGCTGTTTTTT. Translation: CASSLAWDRGPTGELFF.